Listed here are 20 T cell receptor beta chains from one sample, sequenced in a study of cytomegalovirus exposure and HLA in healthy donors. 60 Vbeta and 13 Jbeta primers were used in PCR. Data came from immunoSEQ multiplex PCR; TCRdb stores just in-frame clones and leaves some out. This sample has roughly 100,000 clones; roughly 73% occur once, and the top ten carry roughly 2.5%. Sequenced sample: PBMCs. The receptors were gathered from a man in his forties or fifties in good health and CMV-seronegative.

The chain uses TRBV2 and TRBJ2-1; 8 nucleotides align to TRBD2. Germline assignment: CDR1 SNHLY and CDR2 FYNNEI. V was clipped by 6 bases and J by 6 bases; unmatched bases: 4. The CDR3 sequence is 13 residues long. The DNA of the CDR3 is TGTGCCAGCAGAGAGACTAGCGTCAATGAGCAGTTCTTC. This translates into CASRETSVNEQFF.

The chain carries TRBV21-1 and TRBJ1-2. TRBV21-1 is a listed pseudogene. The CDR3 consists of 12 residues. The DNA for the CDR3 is TGTGCCAGCAGCGGAGGACGGCAGGGCTACACCTTC. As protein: CASSGGRQGYTF.

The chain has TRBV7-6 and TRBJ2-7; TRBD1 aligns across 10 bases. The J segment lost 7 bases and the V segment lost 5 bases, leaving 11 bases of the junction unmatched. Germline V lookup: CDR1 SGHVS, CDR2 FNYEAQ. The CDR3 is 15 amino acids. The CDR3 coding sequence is TGTGCCAGCAGCACGTCCGGGACAGGGGTGCGGGAGCAGTACTTC. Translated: CASSTSGTGVREQYF. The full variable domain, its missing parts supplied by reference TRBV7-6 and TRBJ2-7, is GAGVSQSPRYKVTKRGQDVALRCDPISGHVSLYWYRQALGQGPEFLTYFNYEAQQDKSGLPNDRFSAERPEGSISTLTIQRTEQRDSAMYRCASSTSGTGVREQYFGPGTRLTVT.

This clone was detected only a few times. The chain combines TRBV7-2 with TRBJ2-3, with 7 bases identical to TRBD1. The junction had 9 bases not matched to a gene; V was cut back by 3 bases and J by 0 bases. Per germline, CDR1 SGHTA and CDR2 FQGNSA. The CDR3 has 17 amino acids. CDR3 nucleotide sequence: TGTGCCAGCAGCTTGATCAGGGGGTTCCTGAGCACAGATACGCAGTATTTT. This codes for CASSLIRGFLSTDTQYF.

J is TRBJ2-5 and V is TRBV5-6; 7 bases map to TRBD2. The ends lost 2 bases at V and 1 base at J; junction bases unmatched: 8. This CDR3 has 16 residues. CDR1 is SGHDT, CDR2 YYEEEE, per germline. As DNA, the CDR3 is TGTGCCAGCAGCTTTGATGGCGGGGGTTTCCAAGAGACCCAGTACTTC. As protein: CASSFDGGGFQETQYF.

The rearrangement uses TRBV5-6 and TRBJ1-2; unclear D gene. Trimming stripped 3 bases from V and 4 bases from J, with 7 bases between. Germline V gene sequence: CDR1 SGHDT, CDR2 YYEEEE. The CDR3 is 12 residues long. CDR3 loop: CASSSRSYGYTF. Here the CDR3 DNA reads TGTGCCAGCAGCTCGAGATCCTATGGCTACACCTTC.

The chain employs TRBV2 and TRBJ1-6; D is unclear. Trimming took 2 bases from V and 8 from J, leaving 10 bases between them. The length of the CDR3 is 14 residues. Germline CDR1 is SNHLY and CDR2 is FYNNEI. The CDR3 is CASSEYVNYSPLHF. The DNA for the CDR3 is TGTGCCAGCAGTGAATACGTTAACTATTCACCCCTCCACTTT.

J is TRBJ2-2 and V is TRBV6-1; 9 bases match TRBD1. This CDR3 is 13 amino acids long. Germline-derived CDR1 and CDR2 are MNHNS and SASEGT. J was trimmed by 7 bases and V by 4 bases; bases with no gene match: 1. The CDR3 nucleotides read TGTGCCAGCAGTGGACAGGGGGTCGGGGAGCTGTTTTTT. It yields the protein CASSGQGVGELFF.

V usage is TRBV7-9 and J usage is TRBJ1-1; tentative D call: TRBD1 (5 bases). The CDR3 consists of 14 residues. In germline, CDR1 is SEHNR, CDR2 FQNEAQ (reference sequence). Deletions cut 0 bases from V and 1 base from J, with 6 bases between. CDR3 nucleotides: TGTGCCAGCAGCTTAGCAGGACAGAACACTGAAGCTTTCTTT. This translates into CASSLAGQNTEAFF.

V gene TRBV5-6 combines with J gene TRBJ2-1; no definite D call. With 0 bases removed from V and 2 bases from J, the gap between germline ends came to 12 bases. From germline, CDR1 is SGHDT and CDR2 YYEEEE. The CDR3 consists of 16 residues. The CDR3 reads CASSLVIPTPYNEQFF. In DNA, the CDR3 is TGTGCCAGCAGCTTGGTAATCCCTACCCCCTACAATGAGCAGTTCTTC.

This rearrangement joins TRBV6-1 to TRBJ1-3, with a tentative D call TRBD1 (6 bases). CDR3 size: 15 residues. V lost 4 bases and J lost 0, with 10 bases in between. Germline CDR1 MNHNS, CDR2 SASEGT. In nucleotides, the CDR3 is TGTGCCAGCAGTGGACAGGCGGGCTCTGGAAACACCATATATTTT. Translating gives CASSGQAGSGNTIYF.

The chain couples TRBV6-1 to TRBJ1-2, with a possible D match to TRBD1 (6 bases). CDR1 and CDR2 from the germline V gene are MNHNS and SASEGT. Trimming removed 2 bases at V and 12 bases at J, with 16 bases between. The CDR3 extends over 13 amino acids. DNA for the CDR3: TGTGCCAGCAGTGAAAACAGGGTTTCACTTAACACCTTC. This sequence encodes CASSENRVSLNTF.

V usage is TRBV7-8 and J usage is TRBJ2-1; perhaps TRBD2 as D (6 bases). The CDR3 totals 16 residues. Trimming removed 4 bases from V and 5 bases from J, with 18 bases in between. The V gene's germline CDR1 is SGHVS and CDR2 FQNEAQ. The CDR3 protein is CASSWGGAGHDNEQFF. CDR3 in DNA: TGTGCCAGCAGCTGGGGCGGAGCGGGCCACGACAATGAGCAGTTCTTC.

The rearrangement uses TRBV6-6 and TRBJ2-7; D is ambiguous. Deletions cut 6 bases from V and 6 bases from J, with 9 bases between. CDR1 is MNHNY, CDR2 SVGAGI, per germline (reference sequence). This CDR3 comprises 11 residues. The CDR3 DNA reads TGTGCCAGCAGCCCCCCAATCGAGCAGTACTTC. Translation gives CASSPPIEQYF.

The DNA of the CDR3 is TGTGCCAGCAGCGTTCGGAGCGGTGGGGCCAAAAACATTCAGTACTTC. It codes for CASSVRSGGAKNIQYF. The chain uses TRBV13 and TRBJ2-4; maybe TRBD2 (5 bases). Germline values: CDR1 PRHDT, CDR2 FYEKMQ (reference sequence). V lost 5 bases and J 1 base, leaving 15 bases between the germline ends. The CDR3 spans 16 residues. The full variable domain, in which reference TRBV13 and TRBJ2-4 provide the parts outside the CDR3, is AAGVIQSPRHLIKEKRETATLKCYPIPRHDTVYWYQQGPGQDPQFLISFYEKMQSDKGSIPDRFSAQQFSDYHSELNMSSLELGDSALYFCASSVRSGGAKNIQYFGAGTRLSVL.

This CDR3 is CASSEKTANTGELFF. CDR3 sequence (DNA): TGTGCCAGCAGTGAAAAGACAGCTAACACCGGGGAGCTGTTTTTT. The V call is TRBV2, the J call TRBJ2-2; the D gene is possibly TRBD1 (5 bases). There are 15 residues in the CDR3. Trimming took 2 bases from V and 2 from J, leaving 9 bases between them. The germline V gene has CDR1 SNHLY and CDR2 FYNNEI.

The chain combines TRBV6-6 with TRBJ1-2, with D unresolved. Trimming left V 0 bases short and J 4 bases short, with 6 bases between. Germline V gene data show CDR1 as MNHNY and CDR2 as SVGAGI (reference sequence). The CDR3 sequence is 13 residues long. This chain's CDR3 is CASSYSGSYGYTF. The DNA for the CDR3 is TGTGCCAGCAGTTACTCTGGCAGCTATGGCTACACCTTC.

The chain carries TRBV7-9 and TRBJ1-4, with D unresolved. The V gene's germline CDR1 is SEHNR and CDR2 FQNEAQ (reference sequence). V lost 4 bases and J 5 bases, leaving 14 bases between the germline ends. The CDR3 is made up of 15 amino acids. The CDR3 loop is CASSYGEGPNEKLFF. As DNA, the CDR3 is TGTGCCAGCAGCTACGGGGAAGGCCCAAATGAAAAACTGTTTTTT.

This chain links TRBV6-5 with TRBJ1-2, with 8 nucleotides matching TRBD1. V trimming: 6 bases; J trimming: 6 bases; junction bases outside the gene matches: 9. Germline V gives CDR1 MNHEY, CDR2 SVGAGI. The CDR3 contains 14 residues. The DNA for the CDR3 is TGTGCCAGCAGAGTGACAGGGGAACCCAATGGCTACACCTTC. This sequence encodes CASRVTGEPNGYTF.

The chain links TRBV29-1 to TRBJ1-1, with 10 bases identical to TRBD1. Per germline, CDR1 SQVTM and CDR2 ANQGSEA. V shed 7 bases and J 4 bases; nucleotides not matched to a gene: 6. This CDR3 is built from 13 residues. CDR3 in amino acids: CSAGTGAGTEAFF. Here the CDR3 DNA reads TGCAGCGCCGGGACAGGGGCTGGCACTGAAGCTTTCTTT.